The rows below give T cell receptor beta chains drawn from one sample of a study of blood T cells in healthy people across ages. A single record per CDR3 protein comes from TCRdb applying MiXCR to the 5' RACE reads. The repertoire holds about 1.5 million distinct CDR3 sequences, with about 42% as singletons. Sequenced: blood. These receptor sequences come from a woman under 30 in good health. CDR3s include the opening cysteine and the closing phenylalanine or tryptophan. The D gene is left open where the match is weak. The size of a clone is reported for some rows only, either as once, few or many, or as a class for expanded clones.

>TRBJ2-5|.|TRBV7-2|few
TGTGCCAGCAGCCGGGCGGGGCCTGGGACCCAGTACTTC
CASSRAGPGTQYF
>TRBJ2-7|TRBD2|TRBV20-1|few
TGCAGTGCTAGAGATTGGCAGCGGGAGATCTACGAGCAGTACTTC
CSARDWQREIYEQYF
>TRBJ2-5|.|TRBV7-9|.
TGTGCCAGCAGCCCCGCCCTGATGGGGACTGAGCAGTACTTC
CASSPALMGTEQYF
>TRBJ2-5|.|TRBV29-1|few
TGCACCAGCTCCAGTGTTGGGCAAGAGACCCAGTACTTC
CTSSSVGQETQYF
>TRBJ2-5|.|TRBV5-1|many
TGTGCCAGCAGTTTAGAGGGGACCCAGTACTTC
CASSLEGTQYF
>TRBJ1-1|.|TRBV20-1|once
TGCAGTGCCCTGCGGGGTGGGGGCACTGAAGCTTTCTTT
CSALRGGGTEAFF
>TRBJ2-3|TRBD2|TRBV7-9|.
TGTGCCAGCAGCCCCAGCGGGACTAGCGGTCGAGATACGCAGTATTTT
CASSPSGTSGRDTQYF
>TRBJ2-1|.|TRBV6-2/TRBV6-3|.
TGTGCCAGCAGTTACTCGGCGTGGTACGATGAGCAGTTCTTC
CASSYSAWYDEQFF
>TRBJ2-7|.|TRBV20-1|many
TGCAGTGCAAACCCCCTAGCGCAGACCTACGAGCAGTACTTC
CSANPLAQTYEQYF
>TRBJ2-7|.|TRBV7-8|.
TGTGCCAGCAGCTTGTCAAGTTTTCGCCTGGACGGGTACGAGCAGTACTTC
CASSLSSFRLDGYEQYF
>TRBJ2-1|TRBD1|TRBV20-1|few
TGCAGTGCGGTTAGACAGGGGATCTACAATGAGCAGTTCTTC
CSAVRQGIYNEQFF
>TRBJ1-2|TRBD1|TRBV7-2|few
TGTGCCAGCAGCACTGGGACAGGGCCCTATGGCTACACCTTC
CASSTGTGPYGYTF
>TRBJ2-7|.|TRBV9|.
TGTGCCAGCAGCGAGGGCCTCAATGAGCAGTACTTC
CASSEGLNEQYF
>TRBJ1-2|TRBD1|TRBV7-2|.
TGTGCCAGCAGCGGTAGACAGGGGGCCGAAACTGGCTACACCTTC
CASSGRQGAETGYTF
>TRBJ2-1|TRBD2|TRBV7-2|once
TGTGCCAGCAGCTTAGTAAGACAGCGGGAGCTGGGTTACAATGAGCGGTTCTTC
CASSLVRQRELGYNERFF
>TRBJ2-1|TRBD2|TRBV9|.
TGTGCCAGCAGCGTAGCCAGGACTAGCGGATACAATGAGCAGTTCTTC
CASSVARTSGYNEQFF
>TRBJ2-5|.|TRBV28|.
TGTGCCAGCAGTTTACTGGTCAACCGACAAGAGACCCAGTACTTC
CASSLLVNRQETQYF
>TRBJ2-3|TRBD2|TRBV5-1|.
TGCGCCAGCGGCTTACCGGGACTAGCGGGGCTCCGCACAGATACACAGTATTTT
CASGLPGLAGLRTDTQYF
>TRBJ1-1|TRBD1|TRBV13|.
TGTGCCAGCAGCGGAGACAGGGGGGGGACTGAAGCTTTCTTT
CASSGDRGGTEAFF
>TRBJ2-7|.|TRBV20-1|few
TGCAGTGCTAGAGATCATCCGAGGAAGAACTACGAGCAGTACTTC
CSARDHPRKNYEQYF
>TRBJ2-7|TRBD2|TRBV7-6|.
TGTGCCAGCAGCTTGCAGCCTAGCGGGGCTAACGAGCAGTACTTC
CASSLQPSGANEQYF
>TRBJ2-7|TRBD1|TRBV9|.
TGTGCCAGCAGCGCTACAGGGGGCTGGGACGAGCAGTACTTC
CASSATGGWDEQYF
>TRBJ1-5|.|TRBV4-2|.
TGTGCCAGCAGCCAAGATCCGGGGCCCAATCAGCCCCAGCATTTT
CASSQDPGPNQPQHF
>TRBJ2-7|TRBD2|TRBV20-1|.
TGCAGTGCTAGAGATCCCAGCGGGAGGGCTGACGGGCAGTACTTC
CSARDPSGRADGQYF
>TRBJ2-5|TRBD2|TRBV7-9|.
TGTGCCAGCAGCTTAGCTATCAGCGGGAGTGTCGAGACCCAGTACTTC
CASSLAISGSVETQYF
>TRBJ1-1|.|TRBV7-9|.
TGTGCCAGCAGCTTAGCAAGGGAGGGCACTGAAGCTTTCTTT
CASSLAREGTEAFF
>TRBJ2-7|.|TRBV3-1|few
TGTGCCAGCAGCCAACCTCCCCGTAGTATGGGGAGCTCCTACGAGCAGTACTTC
CASSQPPRSMGSSYEQYF
>TRBJ2-3|TRBD2|TRBV10-3|few
TGTGCCATCAGTGTTGGCCTAGCGGTAACAGATACGCAGTATTTT
CAISVGLAVTDTQYF
>TRBJ2-7|TRBD2|TRBV7-9|.
TGTGCCAGCAGCTTAGCGAGGACTAGCGGTGACGAGCAGTACTTC
CASSLARTSGDEQYF
>TRBJ2-1|TRBD1|TRBV6-2/TRBV6-3|many
TGTGCCAGCAGTTCGGACAGGGGAATTAGTGGGCGCCCGTTCTTC
CASSSDRGISGRPFF
>TRBJ2-1|TRBD1|TRBV7-9|.
TGTGCCAGCAGCCAAACAGGGGTTCCCTACAATGAGCAGTTCTTC
CASSQTGVPYNEQFF
>TRBJ1-1|.|TRBV9|.
TGTGCCAGCAGCGTAGTAGTCAGCAAGAACACTGAAGCTTTCTTT
CASSVVVSKNTEAFF
>TRBJ2-3|.|TRBV7-6|.
TGTGCCAGCAGCTTAGAACTAGCCTCAGATACGCAGTATTTT
CASSLELASDTQYF
>TRBJ2-5|.|TRBV6-6|.
TGTGCCAGCAGTTCCATAAACCGGGTCGAAGAGACCCAGTACTTC
CASSSINRVEETQYF
>TRBJ1-1|.|TRBV25-1|many
TGTGCCAGCTCCAGACATAACACTGAAGCTTTCTTT
CASSRHNTEAFF
>TRBJ2-3|.|TRBV7-8|.
TGTGCCAGCAGCGTTCATGCCACAGATACGCAGTATTTT
CASSVHATDTQYF
>TRBJ1-1|.|TRBV29-1|.
TGCAGCGTTGAGGGGGGGGCGAACACTGAAGCTTTCTTT
CSVEGGANTEAFF
>TRBJ2-1|TRBD2|TRBV5-1|few
TGCGCCAGCAGCCCGGGACTAGCGGGAGGGCCGGTTGAGCAGTTCTTC
CASSPGLAGGPVEQFF
>TRBJ2-5|TRBD2|TRBV27|.
TGTGCCAGCAGCAGCATAGCGGGGGTATACAATGAGCAGTACTTC
CASSSIAGVYNEQYF
>TRBJ1-2|.|TRBV6-5|.
TGTGCCAGCAGCCAAGTCCAGGGGAACGGAAATGGCTACACCTTC
CASSQVQGNGNGYTF
>TRBJ2-1|TRBD2|TRBV29-1|many
TGCAGCGTCGCGGGACTAGCAGCATATTCCTACAATGAGCAGTTCTTC
CSVAGLAAYSYNEQFF
>TRBJ1-5|.|TRBV28|few
TGTGCCAGCAGTCTCCTGGACACCTATCAGCCCCAGCATTTT
CASSLLDTYQPQHF
>TRBJ2-2|TRBD2|TRBV6-5|once
TGTGCCAGCAGTTACCTTCTGGCGGGAGTAGGGACCGGGGAGCTGTTTTTT
CASSYLLAGVGTGELFF
>TRBJ2-1|TRBD2|TRBV10-3|few
TGTGCCGCCGGAGATGTGTCTAGCGGGGTCAAGATAGGGAATGAGCAGTTCTTC
CAAGDVSSGVKIGNEQFF
>TRBJ1-4|.|TRBV30|.
TGTGCCTGGAGTCCCTCGGGCCTCGTAGGTGAAAAACTGTTTTTT
CAWSPSGLVGEKLFF
>TRBJ1-3|.|TRBV2|.
TGTGCCAGACGTCTTCGGGGGGAATCAGGAAACACCATATATTTT
CARRLRGESGNTIYF
>TRBJ2-3|.|TRBV20-1|few
TGCAGTGCAACGGGAGATACGGATACGCAGTATTTT
CSATGDTDTQYF
>TRBJ2-3|TRBD2|TRBV20-1|few
TGCAGTGCTAGTCCGAGGACTAGAACAGATACGCAGTATTTT
CSASPRTRTDTQYF
>TRBJ1-2|.|TRBV7-9|many
TGTGCCAGCAGCTTAGCAAGATCACAGCCCAGAGGCTACACCTTC
CASSLARSQPRGYTF
>TRBJ2-4|.|TRBV20-1|.
TGCAGTGCCTCCCTGTCGGGGTCCAAAAACATTCAGTACTTC
CSASLSGSKNIQYF
>TRBJ2-7|.|TRBV29-1|few
TGCAGCGTTGAATACCGGGACAAGAGCTCCTACGAGCAGTACTTC
CSVEYRDKSSYEQYF